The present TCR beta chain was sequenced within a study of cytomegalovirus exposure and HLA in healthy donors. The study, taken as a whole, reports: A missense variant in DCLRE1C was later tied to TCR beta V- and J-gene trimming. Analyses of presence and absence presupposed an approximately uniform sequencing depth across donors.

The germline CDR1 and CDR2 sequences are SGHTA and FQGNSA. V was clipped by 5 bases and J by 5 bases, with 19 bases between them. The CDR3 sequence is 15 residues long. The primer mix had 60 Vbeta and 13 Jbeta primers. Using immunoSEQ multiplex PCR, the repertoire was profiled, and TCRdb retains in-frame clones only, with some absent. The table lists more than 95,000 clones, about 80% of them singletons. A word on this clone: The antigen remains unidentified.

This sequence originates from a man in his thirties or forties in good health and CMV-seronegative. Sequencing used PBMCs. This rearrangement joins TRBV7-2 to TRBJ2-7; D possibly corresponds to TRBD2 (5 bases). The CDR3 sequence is CASSRPKSSGNEQYF. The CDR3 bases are TGTGCCAGCAGCCGACCAAAATCGTCCGGGAACGAGCAGTACTTC.